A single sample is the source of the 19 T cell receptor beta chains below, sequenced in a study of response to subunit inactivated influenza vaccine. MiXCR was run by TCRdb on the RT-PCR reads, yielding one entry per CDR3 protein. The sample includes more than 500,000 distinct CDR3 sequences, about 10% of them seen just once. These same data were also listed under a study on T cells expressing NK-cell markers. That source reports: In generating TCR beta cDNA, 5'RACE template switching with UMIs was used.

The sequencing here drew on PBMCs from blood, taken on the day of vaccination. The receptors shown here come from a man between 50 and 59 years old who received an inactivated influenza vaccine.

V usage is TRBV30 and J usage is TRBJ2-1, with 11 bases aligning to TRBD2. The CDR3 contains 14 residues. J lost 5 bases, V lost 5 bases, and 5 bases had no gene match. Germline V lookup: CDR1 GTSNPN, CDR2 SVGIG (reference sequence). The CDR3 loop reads CAWDPGLADNEQFF. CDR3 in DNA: TGTGCCTGGGATCCGGGACTAGCGGACAATGAGCAGTTCTTC.

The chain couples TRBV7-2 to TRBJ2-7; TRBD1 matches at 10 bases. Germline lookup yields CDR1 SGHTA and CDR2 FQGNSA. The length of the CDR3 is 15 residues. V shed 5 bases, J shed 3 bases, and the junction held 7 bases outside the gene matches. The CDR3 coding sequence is TGTGCCAGCAGCGCCCGGGACAGGGGTTTCTACGAGCAGTACTTC. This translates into CASSARDRGFYEQYF.

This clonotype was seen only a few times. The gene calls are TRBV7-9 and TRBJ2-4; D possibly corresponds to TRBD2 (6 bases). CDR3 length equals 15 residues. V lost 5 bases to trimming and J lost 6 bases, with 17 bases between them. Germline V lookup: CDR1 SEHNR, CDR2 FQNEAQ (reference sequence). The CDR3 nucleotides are TGTGCCAGCAGCACCCCAGTCGGGGGTGGAAACATTCAGTACTTC. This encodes CASSTPVGGGNIQYF.

This chain's CDR3 is CASSSGLVDSEQYF. The CDR3 region has the DNA TGTGCCAGCAGCTCCGGACTAGTGGACTCCGAGCAGTACTTC. The chain uses TRBV11-2 and TRBJ2-7; TRBD2 matches at 7 bases. After removal of 4 bases from V and 6 bases from J, the junction contained 9 bases not matched to a gene. The germline gives CDR1 SGHAT, CDR2 FQNNGV. The CDR3 consists of 14 residues.

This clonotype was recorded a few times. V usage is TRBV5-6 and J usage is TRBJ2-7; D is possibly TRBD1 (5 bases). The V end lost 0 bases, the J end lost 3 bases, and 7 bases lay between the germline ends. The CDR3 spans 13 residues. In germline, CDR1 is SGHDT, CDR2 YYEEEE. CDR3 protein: CASSLAQDYEQYF. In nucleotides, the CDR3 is TGTGCCAGCAGCTTGGCACAGGACTACGAGCAGTACTTC.

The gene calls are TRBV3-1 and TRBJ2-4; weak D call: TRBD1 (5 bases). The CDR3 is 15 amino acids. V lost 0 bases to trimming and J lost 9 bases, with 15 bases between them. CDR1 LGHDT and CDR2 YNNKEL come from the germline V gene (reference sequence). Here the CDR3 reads CASSQDRVGVGIQYF. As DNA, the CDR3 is TGTGCCAGCAGCCAAGATCGGGTAGGGGTTGGCATTCAGTACTTC.

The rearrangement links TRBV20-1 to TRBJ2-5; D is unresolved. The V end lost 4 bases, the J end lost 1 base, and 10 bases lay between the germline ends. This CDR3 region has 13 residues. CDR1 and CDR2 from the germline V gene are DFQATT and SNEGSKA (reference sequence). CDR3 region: CSAIDNLQETQYF. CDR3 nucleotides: TGCAGTGCTATCGACAACCTCCAAGAGACCCAGTACTTC.

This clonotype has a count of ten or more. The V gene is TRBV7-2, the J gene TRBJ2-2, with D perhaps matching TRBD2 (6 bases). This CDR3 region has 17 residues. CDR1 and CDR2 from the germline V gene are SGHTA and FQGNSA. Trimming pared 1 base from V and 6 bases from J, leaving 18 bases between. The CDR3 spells CASSLGSGRDFSGELFF. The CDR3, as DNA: TGTGCCAGCAGCTTAGGATCAGGCAGGGACTTTTCCGGGGAGCTGTTTTTT.

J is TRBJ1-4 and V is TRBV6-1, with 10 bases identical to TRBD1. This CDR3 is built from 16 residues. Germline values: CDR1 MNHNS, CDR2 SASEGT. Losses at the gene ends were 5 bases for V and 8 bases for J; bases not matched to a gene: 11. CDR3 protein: CASSTTSGTGAEKLFF. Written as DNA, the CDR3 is TGTGCCAGCAGTACAACCTCCGGGACAGGGGCGGAAAAACTGTTTTTT.

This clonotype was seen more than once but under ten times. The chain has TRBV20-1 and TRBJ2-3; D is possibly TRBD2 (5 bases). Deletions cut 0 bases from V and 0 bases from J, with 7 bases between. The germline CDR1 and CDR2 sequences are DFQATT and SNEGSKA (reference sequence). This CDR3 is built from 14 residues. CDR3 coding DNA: TGCAGTGCTAGAGAGGGCGGGAGCACAGATACGCAGTATTTT. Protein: CSAREGGSTDTQYF.

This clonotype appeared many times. CDR3 DNA sequence: TGTGCCACCAGTGCCCCCGGGACAGGGGGCGAGCAGTACTTC. Encoded protein: CATSAPGTGGEQYF. This chain uses TRBV24-1 with TRBJ2-7; 11 positions match TRBD1. V gave up 5 bases and J gave up 6 bases; unmatched junction bases: 5. The CDR3 is made up of 14 amino acids. CDR1 and CDR2 from the germline V gene are KGHDR and SFDVKD.

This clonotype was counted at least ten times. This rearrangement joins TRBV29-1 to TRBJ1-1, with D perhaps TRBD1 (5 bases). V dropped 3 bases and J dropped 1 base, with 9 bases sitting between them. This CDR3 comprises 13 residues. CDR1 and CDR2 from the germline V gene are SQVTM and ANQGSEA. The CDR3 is CSVERGRNTEAFF. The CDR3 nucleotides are TGCAGCGTTGAGCGGGGGAGGAACACTGAAGCTTTCTTT. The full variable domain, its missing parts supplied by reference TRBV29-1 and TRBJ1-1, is SAVISQKPSRDICQRGTSLTIQCQVDSQVTMMFWYRQQPGQSLTLIATANQGSEATYESGFVIDKFPISRPNLTFSTLTVSNMSPEDSSIYLCSVERGRNTEAFFGQGTRLTVV.

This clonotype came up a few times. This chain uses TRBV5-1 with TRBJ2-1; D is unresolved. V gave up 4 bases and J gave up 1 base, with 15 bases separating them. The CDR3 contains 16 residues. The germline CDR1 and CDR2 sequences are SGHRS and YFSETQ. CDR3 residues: CASSPSRASSYNEQFF. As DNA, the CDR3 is TGCGCCAGCAGCCCTTCTAGGGCGAGTTCCTACAATGAGCAGTTCTTC. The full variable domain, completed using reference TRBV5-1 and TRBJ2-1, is KAGVTQTPRYLIKTRGQQVTLSCSPISGHRSVSWYQQTPGQGLQFLFEYFSETQRNKGNFPGRFSGRQFSNSRSEMNVSTLELGDSALYLCASSPSRASSYNEQFFGPGTRLTVL.

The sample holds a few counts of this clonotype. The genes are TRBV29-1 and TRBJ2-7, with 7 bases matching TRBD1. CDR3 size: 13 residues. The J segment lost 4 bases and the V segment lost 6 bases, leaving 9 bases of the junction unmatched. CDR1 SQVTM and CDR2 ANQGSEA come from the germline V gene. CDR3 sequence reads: CSVSRGQHYEQYF. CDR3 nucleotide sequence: TGCAGCGTCTCCCGGGGACAGCATTACGAGCAGTACTTC.

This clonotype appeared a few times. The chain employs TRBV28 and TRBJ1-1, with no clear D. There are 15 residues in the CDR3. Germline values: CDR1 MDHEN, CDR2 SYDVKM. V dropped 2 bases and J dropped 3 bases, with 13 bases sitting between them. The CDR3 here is CASSLGPRRYTEAFF. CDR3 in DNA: TGTGCCAGCAGTTTAGGTCCCCGGAGGTACACTGAAGCTTTCTTT.

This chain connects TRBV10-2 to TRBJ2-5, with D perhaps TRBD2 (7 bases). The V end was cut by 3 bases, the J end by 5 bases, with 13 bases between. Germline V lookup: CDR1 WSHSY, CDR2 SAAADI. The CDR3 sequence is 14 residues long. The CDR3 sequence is CASSEGRGAETQYF. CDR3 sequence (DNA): TGCGCCAGCAGTGAAGGCCGGGGGGCTGAGACCCAGTACTTC.

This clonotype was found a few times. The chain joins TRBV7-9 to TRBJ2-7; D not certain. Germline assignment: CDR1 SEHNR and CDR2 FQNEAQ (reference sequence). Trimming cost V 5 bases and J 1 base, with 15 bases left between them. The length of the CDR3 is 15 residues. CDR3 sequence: CASSPPAWVSYEQYF. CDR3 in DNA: TGTGCCAGCAGCCCCCCCGCCTGGGTTTCCTACGAGCAGTACTTC.

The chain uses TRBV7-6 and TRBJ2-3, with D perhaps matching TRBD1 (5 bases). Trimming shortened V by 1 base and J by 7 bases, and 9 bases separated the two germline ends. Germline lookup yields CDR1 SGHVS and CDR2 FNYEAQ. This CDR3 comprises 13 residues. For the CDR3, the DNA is TGTGCCAGCAGCTTAGGGACACGGAATACGCAGTATTTT. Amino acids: CASSLGTRNTQYF.

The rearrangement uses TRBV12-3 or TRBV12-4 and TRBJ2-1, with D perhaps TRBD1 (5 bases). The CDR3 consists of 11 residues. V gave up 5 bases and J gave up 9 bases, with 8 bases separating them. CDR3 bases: TGTGCCAGCAGTCGGACAACTGAGCAGTTCTTC. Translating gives CASSRTTEQFF.